The 21 T cell receptor beta chains listed next were all sequenced from one sample in a study of blood T cell repertoires in COVID-19. Only in-frame clones appear in the TCRdb table, and some are missing; sequencing was by immunoSEQ multiplex PCR. The sample lists tens of thousands of clones, roughly 86% occurring once. The source material was peripheral blood. Receptors were obtained from a man between 60 and 75 years old with acute or convalescent COVID-19.

The V and J genes are TRBV18 and TRBJ2-3; 8 positions agree with TRBD1. The CDR3 length is 17 residues. With V trimmed by 1 base and J by 8 bases, 14 bases remained unmatched. Germline lookup yields CDR1 KGHSH and CDR2 LQKENI. The CDR3 protein is CASSPLLGQGTAPTQYF. CDR3 DNA sequence: TGTGCCAGCTCACCACTCTTAGGACAGGGTACGGCCCCTACGCAGTATTTT.

V usage is TRBV27 and J usage is TRBJ1-2, with D unresolved. From germline, CDR1 is MNHEY and CDR2 SMNVEV (reference sequence). V was shortened by 7 bases and J by 8 bases, with 32 bases between the two germline ends. The CDR3 has 18 amino acids. CDR3 bases: TGTGCCAGCATCCCATCGACCCCGTGGTCGGGGTCGACTCGGGGCTACACCTTC. This sequence encodes CASIPSTPWSGSTRGYTF.

This chain connects TRBV6-5 to TRBJ1-5, with 9 bases fitting TRBD1. The germline V gene has CDR1 MNHEY and CDR2 SVGAGI. This CDR3 is built from 14 residues. With 7 bases clipped from V and 4 bases from J, the junction kept 5 bases outside the gene matches. The CDR3 here is CASMRTGENQPQHF. The CDR3 coding sequence is TGTGCCAGCATGAGGACAGGGGAGAATCAGCCCCAGCATTTT.

This clone came up a few times. The chain links TRBV5-1 to TRBJ1-1; D may be TRBD1 (6 bases). Germline V gene data show CDR1 as SGHRS and CDR2 as YFSETQ. Trimming cost V 0 bases and J 0 bases, with 9 bases left between them. The CDR3 is 15 amino acids. CDR3 DNA: TGCGCCAGCAGCTTGGAGGGGGGGATGAACACTGAAGCTTTCTTT. This sequence encodes CASSLEGGMNTEAFF.

This chain links TRBV18 with TRBJ1-3; 9 bases match TRBD1. The CDR3 covers 17 residues. The germline V gene encodes CDR1 KGHSH and CDR2 LQKENI. Trimming took 2 bases from V and 4 from J; bases not matched to a gene: 9. The CDR3 region has the DNA TGTGCCAGCTCACCAGTCCCGGGACAGGGTACCGGAAACACCATATATTTT. This sequence encodes CASSPVPGQGTGNTIYF.

The chain combines TRBV6-5 with TRBJ1-1; D is unresolved. CDR3 length: 13 residues. CDR1 and CDR2 from the germline V gene are MNHEY and SVGAGI. CDR3 nucleotide sequence: TGTAGTCGCCCGGAGGCGGGGAATACTGAAGCTTTCTTT. Its protein is CSRPEAGNTEAFF.

The genes are TRBV10-2 and TRBJ2-3, with TRBD2 matching over 13 bases. Germline CDR1 and CDR2: WSHSY and SAAADI. The CDR3 consists of 17 residues. Unmatched junction bases numbered 16, after V lost 8 bases and J lost 8 bases. The CDR3 region has the DNA TGCGCCAGCGGGTCGACTAGCGGGGGGCCCTCTATAGTTACGCAGTATTTT. Translation: CASGSTSGGPSIVTQYF.

The count of this clone is one. The gene calls are TRBV30 and TRBJ2-3, with D possibly TRBD1 on 6 matching bases. V lost 2 bases and J 1 base, leaving 13 bases between the germline ends. Germline V gives CDR1 GTSNPN, CDR2 SVGIG (reference sequence). This CDR3 is 15 amino acids long. The CDR3 region has the DNA TGTGCCTGGAGTCCCAGGGGTAAAGGCACAGATACGCAGTATTTT. This codes for CAWSPRGKGTDTQYF.

The J gene is TRBJ2-1, the V gene TRBV4-1; 7 bases agree with TRBD2. This CDR3 is 18 amino acids long. V lost 0 bases and J lost 2; bases outside the gene matches: 10. Germline CDR1 reads MGHRA; CDR2 reads YSYEKL. DNA of the CDR3: TGCGCCAGCAGCCAAGACAAAGGAGCGGGGTTTGCCTACAATGAGCAGTTCTTC. It codes for CASSQDKGAGFAYNEQFF.

This clone was detected a few times. The J gene is TRBJ1-3, the V gene TRBV27; a possible D gene is TRBD1 (5 bases). Deletions cut 6 bases from V and 1 base from J, with 13 bases between. This CDR3 is 15 amino acids long. CDR1 MNHEY and CDR2 SMNVEV come from the germline V gene (reference sequence). The CDR3 coding sequence is TGTGCCAGCAGCCCCGCCAGGGCTTCTGGAAACACCATATATTTT. This translates into CASSPARASGNTIYF.

V is TRBV7-6 and J is TRBJ1-3; D call uncertain. Between the trimmed V and J ends, which lost 0 bases and 0 bases, there was a span of 9 bases. The CDR3 is made up of 16 amino acids. CDR1 SGHVS and CDR2 FNYEAQ come from the germline V gene. The CDR3 DNA sequence: TGTGCCAGCAGCTTAGCACCAATACTCTCTGGAAACACCATATATTTT. This sequence encodes CASSLAPILSGNTIYF.

The chain links TRBV19 to TRBJ2-1; D might be TRBD1 (5 bases). Germline CDR1 is LNHDA and CDR2 is SQIVND (reference sequence). This CDR3 has 15 residues. The V end was cut by 5 bases, the J end by 0 bases, with 11 bases between. The CDR3 reads CASSATVASYNEQFF. CDR3 nucleotides: TGTGCCAGTAGTGCGACAGTGGCCTCCTACAATGAGCAGTTCTTC.

The chain couples TRBV10-3 to TRBJ1-1; D not resolved. V was pared by 4 bases and J by 2 bases, with 11 bases between. CDR3 length: 14 amino acids. CDR1 is ENHRY, CDR2 SYGVKD, per germline. The DNA for the CDR3 is TGTGCCATCAGTGTACAAAAAAGAAACACTGAAGCTTTCTTT. Translating gives CAISVQKRNTEAFF.

This clone occurred a few times. This chain joins TRBV11-2 and TRBJ1-4; 7 nucleotides align to TRBD1. V shed 5 bases and J 2 bases; nucleotides not matched to a gene: 5. Germline lookup yields CDR1 SGHAT and CDR2 FQNNGV. The CDR3 sequence is 15 residues long. For the CDR3, the DNA is TGTGCCAGCAGCAGTAGGGGGCCTACTAATGAAAAACTGTTTTTT. Its translation: CASSSRGPTNEKLFF.

The chain uses TRBV9 and TRBJ1-6; TRBD1 matches 9 bases. The CDR3 has 15 amino acids. V was clipped by 4 bases and J by 7 bases; unmatched bases: 6. Germline-derived CDR1 and CDR2 are SGDLS and YYNGEE. The CDR3 region has the DNA TGTGCCAGCAGCAGACGGACAGGGGAAAATTCACCCCTCCACTTT. The encoded protein is CASSRRTGENSPLHF. The whole variable domain, filled in from reference TRBV9 and TRBJ1-6, reads DSGVTQTPKHLITATGQRVTLRCSPRSGDLSVYWYQQSLDQGLQFLIQYYNGEERAKGNILERFSAQQFPDLHSELNLSSLELGDSALYFCASSRRTGENSPLHFGNGTRLTVT.

The rearrangement uses TRBV30 and TRBJ2-5; TRBD1 aligns across 7 bases. This CDR3 has 15 residues. Germline CDR1 and CDR2: GTSNPN and SVGIG (reference sequence). Unmatched junction bases numbered 11, after V lost 3 bases and J lost 4 bases. CDR3 sequence (DNA): TGTGCCTGGAGGACCGGGACAGTCGAGAGAGAGACCCAGTACTTC. Protein product: CAWRTGTVERETQYF.

This clone was detected only a few times. The chain employs TRBV7-2 and TRBJ1-5; possible D gene TRBD1, 5 bases. Between the trimmed V and J ends, which lost 3 bases and 6 bases, there was a span of 15 bases. CDR1 and CDR2 from the germline V gene are SGHTA and FQGNSA. The CDR3 is 15 residues long. The CDR3 is CASSFVGGVGQPQHF. The DNA for the CDR3 is TGTGCCAGCAGCTTTGTGGGAGGGGTCGGTCAGCCCCAGCATTTT.

The rearrangement joins TRBV7-9 to TRBJ1-6; a weak D match, TRBD1 (6 bases). Germline CDR1 and CDR2: SEHNR and FQNEAQ (reference sequence). The CDR3 extends over 16 amino acids. Between the trimmed V and J ends, which lost 1 base and 8 bases, there was a span of 15 bases. CDR3 sequence: CASSLGGPQGHSPLHF. For the CDR3, the DNA is TGTGCCAGCAGCTTAGGTGGGCCCCAGGGGCATTCACCCCTCCACTTT.

The CDR3 reads CASGFSDSETQYF. The CDR3 DNA reads as TGTGCTAGTGGTTTCAGCGACTCGGAGACCCAGTACTTC. V usage is TRBV12-5 and J usage is TRBJ2-5; D is undetermined. The germline CDR1 and CDR2 sequences are LGHNT and FRNRAP. The CDR3 spans 13 residues. Trimming pared 3 bases from V and 5 bases from J, leaving 10 bases between.

This clone came up a few times. V gene TRBV18 combines with J gene TRBJ2-2, with D perhaps matching TRBD1 (6 bases). The CDR3 is made up of 14 amino acids. Germline CDR1 KGHSH, CDR2 LQKENI. Trimming pared 6 bases from V and 4 bases from J, leaving 12 bases between. CDR3 in amino acids: CASSLQGSTGELFF. DNA of the CDR3: TGTGCCAGCTCTCTACAGGGCAGCACCGGGGAGCTGTTTTTT.

This clone appeared a few times. This rearrangement joins TRBV11-2 to TRBJ2-3, with 7 bases matching TRBD1. The CDR3 totals 17 residues. Germline values: CDR1 SGHAT, CDR2 FQNNGV. V was pared by 4 bases and J by 1 base, with 11 bases of the junction left unmatched. Written as DNA, the CDR3 is TGTGCCAGCAGCTATGTCCCCTCTGACAGGGGCACAGATACGCAGTATTTT. It is translated as CASSYVPSDRGTDTQYF.